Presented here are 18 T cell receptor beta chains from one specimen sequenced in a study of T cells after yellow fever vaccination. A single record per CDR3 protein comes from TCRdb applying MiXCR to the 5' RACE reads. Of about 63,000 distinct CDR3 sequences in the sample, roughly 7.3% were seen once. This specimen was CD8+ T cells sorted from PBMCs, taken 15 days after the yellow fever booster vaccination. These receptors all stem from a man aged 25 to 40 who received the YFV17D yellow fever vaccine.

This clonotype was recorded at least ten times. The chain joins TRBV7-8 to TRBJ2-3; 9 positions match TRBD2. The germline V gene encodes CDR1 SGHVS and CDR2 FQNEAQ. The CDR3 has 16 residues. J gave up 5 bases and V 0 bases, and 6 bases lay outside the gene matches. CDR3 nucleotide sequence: TGTGCCAGCAGCTTAGCTGCTAGCGGGAAGGAAGATACGCAGTATTTT. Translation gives CASSLAASGKEDTQYF.

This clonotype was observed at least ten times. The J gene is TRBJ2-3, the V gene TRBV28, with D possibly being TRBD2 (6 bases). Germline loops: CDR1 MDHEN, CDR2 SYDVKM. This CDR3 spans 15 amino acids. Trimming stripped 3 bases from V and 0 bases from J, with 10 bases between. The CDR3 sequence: CASSFWGTSTDTQYF. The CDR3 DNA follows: TGTGCCAGCAGTTTCTGGGGGACTAGCACAGATACGCAGTATTTT.

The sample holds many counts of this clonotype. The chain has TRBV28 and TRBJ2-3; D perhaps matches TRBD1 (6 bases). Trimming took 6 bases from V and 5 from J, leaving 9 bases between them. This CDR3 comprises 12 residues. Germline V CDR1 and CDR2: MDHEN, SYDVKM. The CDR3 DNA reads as TGTGCCAGCAGAGTACAGGGAGATACGCAGTATTTT. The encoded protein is CASRVQGDTQYF.

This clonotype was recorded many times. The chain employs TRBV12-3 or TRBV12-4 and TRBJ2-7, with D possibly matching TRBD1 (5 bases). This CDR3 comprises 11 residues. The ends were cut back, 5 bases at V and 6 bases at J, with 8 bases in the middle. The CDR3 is CASSMGPEQYF. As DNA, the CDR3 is TGTGCCAGCAGTATGGGGCCCGAGCAGTACTTC.

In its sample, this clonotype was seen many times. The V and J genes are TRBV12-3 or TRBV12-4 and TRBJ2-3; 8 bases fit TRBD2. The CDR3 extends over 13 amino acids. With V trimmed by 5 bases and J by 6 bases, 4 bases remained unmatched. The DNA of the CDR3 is TGTGCCAGCAGTAAAGCGGGAGTGGATACGCAGTATTTT. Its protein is CASSKAGVDTQYF.

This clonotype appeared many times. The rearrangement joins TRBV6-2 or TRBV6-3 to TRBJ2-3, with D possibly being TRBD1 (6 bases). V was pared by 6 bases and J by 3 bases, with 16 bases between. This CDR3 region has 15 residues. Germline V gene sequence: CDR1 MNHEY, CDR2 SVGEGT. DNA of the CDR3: TGTGCCAGCAGGCGGACAGCTAAGGGGACAGATACGCAGTATTTT. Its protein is CASRRTAKGTDTQYF.

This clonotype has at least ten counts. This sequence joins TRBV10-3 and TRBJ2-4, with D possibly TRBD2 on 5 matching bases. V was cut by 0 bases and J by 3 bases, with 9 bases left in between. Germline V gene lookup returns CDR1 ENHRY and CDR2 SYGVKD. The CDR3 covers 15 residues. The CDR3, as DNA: TGTGCCATCAGTGAGTCGAGGGAACTCAAAAACATTCAGTACTTC. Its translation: CAISESRELKNIQYF.

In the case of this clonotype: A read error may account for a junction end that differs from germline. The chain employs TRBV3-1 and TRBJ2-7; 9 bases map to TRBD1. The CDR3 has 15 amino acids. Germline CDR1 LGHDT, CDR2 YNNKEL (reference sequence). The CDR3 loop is CATSWNRDRVYEQYF. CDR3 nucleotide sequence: TGTGCCACCAGCTGGAACCGGGACAGGGTTTACGAGCAGTACTTC.

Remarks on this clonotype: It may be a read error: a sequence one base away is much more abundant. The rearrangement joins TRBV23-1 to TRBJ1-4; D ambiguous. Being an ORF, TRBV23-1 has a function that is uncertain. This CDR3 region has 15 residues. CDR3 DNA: TGCGCCAGCAGTCAAGCGGACGTCGGGGATGAAAAACTGTCTTTT. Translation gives CASSQADVGDEKLSF.

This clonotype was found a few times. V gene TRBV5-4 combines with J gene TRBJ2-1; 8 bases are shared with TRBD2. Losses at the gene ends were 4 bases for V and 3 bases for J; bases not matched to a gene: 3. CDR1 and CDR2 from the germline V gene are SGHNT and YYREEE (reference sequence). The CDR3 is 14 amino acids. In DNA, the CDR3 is TGTGCCAGCAGCCCGGGAGGGGTCTACAATGAGCAGTTCTTC. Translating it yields CASSPGGVYNEQFF.

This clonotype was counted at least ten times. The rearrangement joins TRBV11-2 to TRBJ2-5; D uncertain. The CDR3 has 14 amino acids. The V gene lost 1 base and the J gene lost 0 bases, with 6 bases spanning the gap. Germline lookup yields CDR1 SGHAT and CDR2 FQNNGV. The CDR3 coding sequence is TGTGCCAGCAGCTTAGGAATGTACCAAGAGACCCAGTACTTC. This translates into CASSLGMYQETQYF.

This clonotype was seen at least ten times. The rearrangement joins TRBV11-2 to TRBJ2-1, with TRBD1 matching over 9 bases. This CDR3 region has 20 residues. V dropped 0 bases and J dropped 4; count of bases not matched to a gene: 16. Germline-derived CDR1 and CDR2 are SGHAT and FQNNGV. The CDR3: CASSLDYGTGRFGFYNEQFF. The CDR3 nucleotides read TGTGCCAGCAGCTTAGATTATGGGACAGGGAGATTTGGGTTTTACAATGAGCAGTTCTTC.

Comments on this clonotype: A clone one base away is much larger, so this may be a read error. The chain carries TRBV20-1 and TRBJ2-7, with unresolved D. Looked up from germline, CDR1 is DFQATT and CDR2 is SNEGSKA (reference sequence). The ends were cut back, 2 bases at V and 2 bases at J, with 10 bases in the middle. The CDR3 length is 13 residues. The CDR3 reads CSARSWITYEQYF. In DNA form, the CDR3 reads TGCAGTGCTAGATCTTGGATCACCTACGAGCAGTACTTC.

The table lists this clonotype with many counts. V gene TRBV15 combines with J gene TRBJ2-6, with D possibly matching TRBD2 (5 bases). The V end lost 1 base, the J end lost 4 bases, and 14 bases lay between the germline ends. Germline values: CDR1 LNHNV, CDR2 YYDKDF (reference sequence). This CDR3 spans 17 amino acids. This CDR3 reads CATSRVDLSSGANVLTF. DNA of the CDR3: TGTGCCACCAGCAGAGTGGACTTATCGTCCGGGGCCAACGTCCTGACTTTC. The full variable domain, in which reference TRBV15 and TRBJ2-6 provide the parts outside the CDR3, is DAMVIQNPRYQVTQFGKPVTLSCSQTLNHNVMYWYQQKSSQAPKLLFHYYDKDFNNEADTPDNFQSRRPNTSFCFLDIRSPGLGDTAMYLCATSRVDLSSGANVLTFGAGSRLTVL.

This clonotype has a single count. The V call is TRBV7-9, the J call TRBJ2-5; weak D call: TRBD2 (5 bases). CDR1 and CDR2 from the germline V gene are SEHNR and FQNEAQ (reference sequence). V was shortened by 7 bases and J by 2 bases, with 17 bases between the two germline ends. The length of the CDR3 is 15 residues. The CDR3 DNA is TGTGCCAGCAACCCGGGAAGCGTCGGACAAGAGACCCAGTACTTC. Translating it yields CASNPGSVGQETQYF.

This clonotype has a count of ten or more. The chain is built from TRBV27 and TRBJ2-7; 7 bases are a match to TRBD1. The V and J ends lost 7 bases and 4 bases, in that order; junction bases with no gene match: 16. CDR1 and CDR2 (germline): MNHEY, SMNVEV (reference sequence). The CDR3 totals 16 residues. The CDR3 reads CASTRQGVLSIYEQYF. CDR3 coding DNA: TGTGCCAGCACGCGGCAGGGGGTTCTCTCAATTTACGAGCAGTACTTC.

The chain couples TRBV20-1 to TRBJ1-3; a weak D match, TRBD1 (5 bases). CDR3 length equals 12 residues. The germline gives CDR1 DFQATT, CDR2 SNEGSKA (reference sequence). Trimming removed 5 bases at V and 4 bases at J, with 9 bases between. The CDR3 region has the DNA TGCAGTGCTCTCGGGGCCGGAAACACCATATATTTT. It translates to CSALGAGNTIYF.

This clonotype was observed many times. The CDR3, as DNA: TGTGCCAGTAGTATGGGAGGGGACGAGCAGTACTTC. Translated, it gives CASSMGGDEQYF. The J gene is TRBJ2-7, the V gene TRBV19; the match to TRBD2 covers 7 bases. CDR3 length: 12 residues. Germline CDR1 is LNHDA and CDR2 is SQIVND (reference sequence). The trim removed 3 bases at V and 5 bases at J, leaving 1 base unmatched.